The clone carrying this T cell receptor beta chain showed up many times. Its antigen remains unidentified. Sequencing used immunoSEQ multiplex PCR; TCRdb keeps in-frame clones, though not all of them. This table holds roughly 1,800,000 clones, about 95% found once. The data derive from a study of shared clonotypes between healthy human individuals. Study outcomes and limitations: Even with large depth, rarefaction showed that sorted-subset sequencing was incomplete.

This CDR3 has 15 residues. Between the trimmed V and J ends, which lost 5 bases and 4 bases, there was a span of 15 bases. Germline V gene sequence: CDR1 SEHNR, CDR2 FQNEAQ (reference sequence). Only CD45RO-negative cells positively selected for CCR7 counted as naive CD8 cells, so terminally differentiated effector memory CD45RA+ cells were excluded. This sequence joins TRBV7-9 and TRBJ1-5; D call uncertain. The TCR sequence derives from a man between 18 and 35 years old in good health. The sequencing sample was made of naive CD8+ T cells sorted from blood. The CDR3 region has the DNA TGTGCCAGCAGCCCGACATCCCCTGGGAATCAGCCCCAGCATTTT. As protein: CASSPTSPGNQPQHF.